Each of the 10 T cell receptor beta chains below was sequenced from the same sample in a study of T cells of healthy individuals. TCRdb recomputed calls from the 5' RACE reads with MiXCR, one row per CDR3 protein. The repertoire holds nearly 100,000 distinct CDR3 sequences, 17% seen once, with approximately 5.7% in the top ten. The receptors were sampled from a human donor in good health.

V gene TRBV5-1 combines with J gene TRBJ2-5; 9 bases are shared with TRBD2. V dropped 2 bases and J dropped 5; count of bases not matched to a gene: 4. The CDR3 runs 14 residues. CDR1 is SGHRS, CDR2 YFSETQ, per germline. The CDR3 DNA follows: TGCGCCAGCAGCTTAGCGGGGGGAATGGAGACCCAGTACTTC. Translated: CASSLAGGMETQYF.

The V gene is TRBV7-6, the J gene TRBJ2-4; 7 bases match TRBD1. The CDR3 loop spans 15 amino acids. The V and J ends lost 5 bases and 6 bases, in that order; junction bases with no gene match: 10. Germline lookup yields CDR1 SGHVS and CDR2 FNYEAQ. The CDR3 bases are TGTGCCAGCAGCCCGATAGGGGGCTTTATAAACATTCAGTACTTC. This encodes CASSPIGGFINIQYF.

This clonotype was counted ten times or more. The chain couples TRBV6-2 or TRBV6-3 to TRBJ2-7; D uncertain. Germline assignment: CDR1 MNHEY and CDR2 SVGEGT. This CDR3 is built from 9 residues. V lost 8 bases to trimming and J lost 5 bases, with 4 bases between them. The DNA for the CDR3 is TGTGCCAGCGGGGACGAGCAGTACTTC. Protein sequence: CASGDEQYF.

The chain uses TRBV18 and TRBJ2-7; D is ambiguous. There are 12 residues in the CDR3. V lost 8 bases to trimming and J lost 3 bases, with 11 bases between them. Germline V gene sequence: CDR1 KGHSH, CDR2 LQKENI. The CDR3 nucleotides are TGTGCCAGCGGTGTAGCTAGCTACGAGCAGTACTTC. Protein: CASGVASYEQYF.

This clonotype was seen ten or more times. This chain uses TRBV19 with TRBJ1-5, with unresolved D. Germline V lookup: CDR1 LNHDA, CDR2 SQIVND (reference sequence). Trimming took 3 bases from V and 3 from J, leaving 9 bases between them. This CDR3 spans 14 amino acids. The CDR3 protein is CASSMSSPNQPQHF. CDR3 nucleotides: TGTGCCAGTAGTATGAGTAGTCCCAATCAGCCCCAGCATTTT. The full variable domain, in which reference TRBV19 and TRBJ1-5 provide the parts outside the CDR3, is DGGITQSPKYLFRKEGQNVTLSCEQNLNHDAMYWYRQDPGQGLRLIYYSQIVNDFQKGDIAEGYSVSREKKESFPLTVTSAQKNPTAFYLCASSMSSPNQPQHFGDGTRLSIL.

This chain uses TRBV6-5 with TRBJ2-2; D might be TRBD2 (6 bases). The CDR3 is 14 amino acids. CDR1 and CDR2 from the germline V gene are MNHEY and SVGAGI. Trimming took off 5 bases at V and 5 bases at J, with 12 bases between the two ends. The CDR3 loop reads CASSIGTSTGELFF. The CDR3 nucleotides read TGTGCCAGCAGTATCGGGACTTCAACCGGGGAGCTGTTTTTT.

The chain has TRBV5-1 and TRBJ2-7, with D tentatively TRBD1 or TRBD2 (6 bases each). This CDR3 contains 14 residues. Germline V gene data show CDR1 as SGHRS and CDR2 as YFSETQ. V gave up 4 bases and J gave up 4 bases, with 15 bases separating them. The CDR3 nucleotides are TGCGCCAGCAGCACGAGGGGGGTCCTATACGAGCAGTACTTC. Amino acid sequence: CASSTRGVLYEQYF.

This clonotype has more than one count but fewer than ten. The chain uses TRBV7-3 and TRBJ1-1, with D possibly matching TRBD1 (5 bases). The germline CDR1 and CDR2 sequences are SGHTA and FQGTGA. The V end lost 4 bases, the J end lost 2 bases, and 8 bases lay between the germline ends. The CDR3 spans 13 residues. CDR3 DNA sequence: TGTGCCAGCAGCTCGGGGACCAACACTGAAGCTTTCTTT. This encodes CASSSGTNTEAFF.

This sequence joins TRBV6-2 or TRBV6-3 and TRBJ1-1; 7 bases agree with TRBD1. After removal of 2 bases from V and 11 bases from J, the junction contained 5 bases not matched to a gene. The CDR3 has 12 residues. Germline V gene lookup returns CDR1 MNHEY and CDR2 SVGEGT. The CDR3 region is CASSYPDREAFF. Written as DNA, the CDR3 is TGTGCCAGCAGTTACCCCGACAGGGAGGCTTTCTTT.

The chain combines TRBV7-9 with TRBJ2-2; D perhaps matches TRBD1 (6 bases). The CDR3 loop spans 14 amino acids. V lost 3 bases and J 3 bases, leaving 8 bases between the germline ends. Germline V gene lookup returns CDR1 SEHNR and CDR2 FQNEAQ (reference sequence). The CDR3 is CASSLDSYTGELFF. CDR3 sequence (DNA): TGTGCCAGCAGCTTGGACAGCTACACCGGGGAGCTGTTTTTT.